These 27 T cell receptor beta chains were sequenced from one sample in a study of cytomegalovirus exposure and HLA in healthy donors. It was with 60 Vbeta and 13 Jbeta primers that the PCR ran. TCRdb keeps only in-frame clones here, not all; method: immunoSEQ multiplex PCR. Of roughly 100,000 clones listed, around 80% were seen once; the top ten hold under 6.5%. The sequenced material came from PBMCs. The receptor source for this set is a woman in her forties or fifties in good health and CMV-seropositive.

The DNA of the CDR3 is TGTGCCAGCAGTTTCCGCCGGGGGTCAAACACTGAAGCTTTCTTT. This sequence encodes CASSFRRGSNTEAFF. This chain connects TRBV6-1 to TRBJ1-1, with D tentatively TRBD1 (5 bases). The ends were cut back, 5 bases at V and 2 bases at J, with 15 bases in the middle. CDR3 length equals 15 residues. Germline V gene data show CDR1 as MNHNS and CDR2 as SASEGT.

This clone has a single count. The chain employs TRBV2 and TRBJ1-5; 7 positions match TRBD1. The CDR3 consists of 14 residues. V dropped 5 bases and J dropped 5; count of bases not matched to a gene: 6. Looked up from germline, CDR1 is SNHLY and CDR2 is FYNNEI. The DNA of the CDR3 is TGTGCCAGCAGTCTTGGACAGGCGGATCAGCCCCAGCATTTT. Protein product: CASSLGQADQPQHF.

At least ten counts were recorded for this clone. The chain has TRBV5-1 and TRBJ1-6; the D gene is possibly TRBD1 (6 bases). CDR1 SGHRS and CDR2 YFSETQ come from the germline V gene. The length of the CDR3 is 17 residues. Trimming stripped 3 bases from V and 9 bases from J, with 22 bases between. In nucleotides, the CDR3 is TGCGCCAGCAGCTCCTCAGGGGCCGCCGGGCTTGGTTCACCCCTCCACTTT. Residues: CASSSSGAAGLGSPLHF.

As for this clone: Within the sample, other DNA sequences also encode this same CDR3. V and J are TRBV2 and TRBJ1-5; D gene ambiguous. The CDR3 is made up of 14 amino acids. Germline lookup yields CDR1 SNHLY and CDR2 FYNNEI. Trimming shortened V by 7 bases and J by 7 bases, and 17 bases separated the two germline ends. The CDR3 DNA follows: TGTGCCAGCAATGGGGTGGGAGGAAACCAGCCCCAGCATTTT. It is translated as CASNGVGGNQPQHF.

CDR3 in amino acids: CARGLDGTEAFF. DNA of the CDR3: TGTGCCAGGGGACTCGACGGGACTGAAGCTTTCTTT. J is TRBJ1-1 and V is TRBV2, with D possibly being TRBD1 (5 bases). The CDR3 runs 12 residues. Trimming left V 9 bases short and J 5 bases short, with 13 bases between. Germline V CDR1 and CDR2: SNHLY, FYNNEI.

The genes are TRBV18 and TRBJ1-1; tentative D call: TRBD1 (5 bases). Germline assignment: CDR1 KGHSH and CDR2 LQKENI. The CDR3 is 16 amino acids. The V end lost 3 bases, the J end lost 0 bases, and 14 bases lay between the germline ends. CDR3 region: CASSPQGAVMNTEAFF. The CDR3 DNA sequence: TGTGCCAGCTCACCCCAGGGTGCAGTAATGAACACTGAAGCTTTCTTT.

J is TRBJ1-4 and V is TRBV6-5, with D possibly matching TRBD1 (5 bases). The V and J ends lost 0 bases and 8 bases respectively, with 13 bases between them. This CDR3 spans 15 amino acids. Per the germline V gene, CDR1 is MNHEY and CDR2 is SVGAGI. CDR3 DNA: TGTGCCAGCAGTTACTCGTGGGGCGCGGAGGAAAAACTGTTTTTT. This encodes CASSYSWGAEEKLFF.

V gene TRBV28 combines with J gene TRBJ1-2, with D perhaps matching TRBD1 (5 bases). The V end was cut by 10 bases, the J end by 0 bases, with 12 bases between. The CDR3 length is 13 residues. Germline V gene sequence: CDR1 MDHEN, CDR2 SYDVKM. The CDR3 reads CATWGGPNYGYTF. In DNA form, the CDR3 reads TGTGCCACCTGGGGGGGTCCTAACTATGGCTACACCTTC.

The chain is built from TRBV11-3 and TRBJ1-2; no firm D call. This CDR3 spans 13 amino acids. Between the trimmed V and J ends, which lost 8 bases and 4 bases, there was a span of 14 bases. Germline V gene lookup returns CDR1 SGHNT and CDR2 YENEEA. The chain's CDR3 is CASGPEKSYGYTF. The CDR3 DNA sequence: TGTGCCAGCGGGCCTGAAAAATCCTATGGCTACACCTTC.

V gene TRBV4-3 combines with J gene TRBJ1-2; D possibly corresponds to TRBD1 (5 bases). Looked up from germline, CDR1 is LGHNA and CDR2 is YSLEER. The CDR3 is made up of 15 amino acids. Trimming shortened V by 4 bases and J by 6 bases, and 18 bases separated the two germline ends. CDR3 residues: CASSPNRGMSHGYTF. The CDR3 DNA reads TGCGCCAGCAGCCCAAATAGGGGAATGAGCCATGGCTACACCTTC.

The chain is built from TRBV10-3 and TRBJ2-1; 7 bases are shared with TRBD1. This CDR3 comprises 15 residues. Germline values: CDR1 ENHRY, CDR2 SYGVKD. J gave up 2 bases and V 4 bases, and 5 bases lay outside the gene matches. This CDR3 reads CAISADRVAYNEQFF. As DNA, the CDR3 is TGTGCCATCAGTGCTGACAGGGTGGCCTACAATGAGCAGTTCTTC.

A few counts support this clone. The chain employs TRBV5-1 and TRBJ1-1; D gene unclear. The ends were cut back, 4 bases at V and 0 bases at J, with 16 bases in the middle. Germline V gene lookup returns CDR1 SGHRS and CDR2 YFSETQ. The CDR3 runs 16 residues. The CDR3 is CASSPLASNMNTEAFF. CDR3 nucleotides: TGCGCCAGCAGCCCCCTAGCCTCAAACATGAACACTGAAGCTTTCTTT.

The chain employs TRBV5-1 and TRBJ2-7, with D tentatively TRBD1 (5 bases). Trimming pared 0 bases from V and 3 bases from J, leaving 13 bases between. The CDR3 covers 15 residues. CDR1 is SGHRS and CDR2 is YFSETQ in the germline V gene. DNA for the CDR3: TGCGCCAGCAGCTTGGCGCAGGGCAGTTTCTACGAGCAGTACTTC. Its translation is CASSLAQGSFYEQYF.

This sequence joins TRBV28 and TRBJ1-6; 7 positions agree with TRBD1. The V segment lost 7 bases and the J segment 4 bases; nucleotides outside the gene matches: 7. Germline values: CDR1 MDHEN, CDR2 SYDVKM. The CDR3 contains 15 residues. CDR3 bases: TGTGCCAGCACCGTTGACAGGGATTATAATTCACCCCTCCACTTT. It encodes CASTVDRDYNSPLHF.

This clone has more than one count but fewer than ten. The J gene is TRBJ1-1, the V gene TRBV2, with a tentative D call TRBD1 (5 bases). The germline V and J ends were trimmed by 5 bases and 1 base, with 8 bases remaining between them. The CDR3 contains 13 residues. CDR1 is SNHLY and CDR2 is FYNNEI in the germline V gene. The CDR3 loop is CASSLDTNTEAFF. The CDR3 DNA follows: TGTGCCAGCAGTCTGGACACGAACACTGAAGCTTTCTTT. Looking up the rest from reference TRBV2 and TRBJ1-1 gives the full variable domain: EPEVTQTPSHQVTQMGQEVILRCVPISNHLYFYWYRQILGQKVEFLVSFYNNEISEKSEIFDDQFSVERPDGSNFTLKIRSTKLEDSAMYFCASSLDTNTEAFFGQGTRLTVV.

A few counts support this clone. This chain joins TRBV6-1 and TRBJ2-7, with D possibly matching TRBD1 (5 bases). There are 14 residues in the CDR3. Germline V gene lookup returns CDR1 MNHNS and CDR2 SASEGT. V lost 4 bases, J lost 2 bases, and 12 bases lay in between. The CDR3 spells CASSVQGFAYEQYF. CDR3 nucleotides: TGTGCCAGCAGTGTCCAGGGATTCGCCTACGAGCAGTACTTC.

The chain employs TRBV18 and TRBJ2-6; no definite D call. This CDR3 has 14 amino acids. From germline, CDR1 is KGHSH and CDR2 LQKENI. Trimming cost V 3 bases and J 4 bases, with 7 bases left between them. The CDR3 nucleotides are TGTGCCAGCTCACCTCCCGGGGGGGCCAACGTCCTGACTTTC. Its translation: CASSPPGGANVLTF. The full variable domain, with the rest looked up from reference TRBV18 and TRBJ2-6, is NAGVMQNPRHLVRRRGQEARLRCSPMKGHSHVYWYRQLPEEGLKFMVYLQKENIIDESGMPKERFSAEFPKEGPSILRIQQVVRGDSAAYFCASSPPGGANVLTFGAGSRLTVL.

This clone has a handful of counts. The genes are TRBV28 and TRBJ2-1, with TRBD2 identical over 9 bases. The CDR3 spans 13 residues. Germline V CDR1 and CDR2: MDHEN, SYDVKM. J lost 7 bases, V lost 5 bases, and 3 bases had no gene match. CDR3 sequence (DNA): TGTGCCAGCAGTCCGCTAGCGGGGAATGAGCAGTTCTTC. Residues: CASSPLAGNEQFF.

The chain employs TRBV7-3 and TRBJ2-3, with D tentatively TRBD1 (6 bases). The CDR3 is 13 amino acids. Deletions cut 5 bases from V and 1 base from J, with 7 bases between. The germline gives CDR1 SGHTA, CDR2 FQGTGA. The CDR3 sequence is CASSRQGTDTQYF. CDR3 in DNA: TGTGCCAGCAGCCGACAGGGCACAGATACGCAGTATTTT.

V is TRBV6-1 and J is TRBJ1-3; tentative D call: TRBD1 (6 bases). The CDR3 contains 14 residues. Germline V gene sequence: CDR1 MNHNS, CDR2 SASEGT. The V end lost 7 bases, the J end lost 0 bases, and 10 bases lay between the germline ends. The CDR3 region is CASNDRSSGNTIYF. In DNA form, the CDR3 reads TGTGCCAGCAACGACAGGAGCTCTGGAAACACCATATATTTT.

The chain recombines TRBV6-5 with TRBJ1-6; TRBD1 agrees at 7 bases. V shed 5 bases, J shed 7 bases, and the junction held 5 bases outside the gene matches. This CDR3 has 14 amino acids. Looked up from germline, CDR1 is MNHEY and CDR2 is SVGAGI. The CDR3 nucleotides read TGTGCCAGCAGTCTGGACAGGTGGAATTCACCCCTCCACTTT. It encodes CASSLDRWNSPLHF.

The rearrangement uses TRBV2 and TRBJ1-4; 7 bases fit TRBD1. This CDR3 spans 14 amino acids. Losses at the gene ends were 5 bases for V and 8 bases for J; bases not matched to a gene: 8. The germline CDR1 and CDR2 sequences are SNHLY and FYNNEI. CDR3 sequence (DNA): TGTGCCAGCAGTACGACAGGGATGGAGGAAAAACTGTTTTTT. Amino acid sequence: CASSTTGMEEKLFF. The entire variable domain, with the rest obtained from reference TRBV2 and TRBJ1-4, is as follows: EPEVTQTPSHQVTQMGQEVILRCVPISNHLYFYWYRQILGQKVEFLVSFYNNEISEKSEIFDDQFSVERPDGSNFTLKIRSTKLEDSAMYFCASSTTGMEEKLFFGSGTQLSVL.

This sequence joins TRBV29-1 and TRBJ1-2; TRBD1 aligns across 7 bases. This CDR3 comprises 13 residues. Germline V gives CDR1 SQVTM, CDR2 ANQGSEA. V lost 7 bases, J lost 7 bases, and 12 bases stayed unmatched. CDR3 sequence: CSAPQGGIGGYTF. Here the CDR3 DNA reads TGCAGCGCCCCCCAGGGGGGAATAGGTGGCTACACCTTC.

This chain links TRBV9 with TRBJ2-7; the match to TRBD2 covers 9 bases. The CDR3 contains 14 residues. V trimming: 8 bases; J trimming: 7 bases; junction bases outside the gene matches: 13. From germline, CDR1 is SGDLS and CDR2 YYNGEE. The DNA of the CDR3 is TGTGCCAGTAAGCGGAGCGGGGGGCCGGGGGAGCAGTACTTC. Protein: CASKRSGGPGEQYF.

The chain couples TRBV19 to TRBJ1-2; D remains ambiguous. CDR1 and CDR2 from the germline V gene are LNHDA and SQIVND (reference sequence). The CDR3 length is 12 residues. Between the trimmed V and J ends, which lost 10 bases and 5 bases, there was a span of 14 bases. CDR3 DNA sequence: TGTGCCACCACGGACTACGGGTATGGCTACACCTTC. Translation: CATTDYGYGYTF.

The V and J genes are TRBV27 and TRBJ2-3, with 9 bases lining up with TRBD1. With V trimmed by 5 bases and J by 1 base, 19 bases remained unmatched. CDR3 length equals 20 residues. Germline values: CDR1 MNHEY, CDR2 SMNVEV (reference sequence). The CDR3 nucleotides read TGTGCCAGCAGTCCACCCCCGGGACAGGGCCTGTTGACGGGCACAGATACGCAGTATTTT. As protein: CASSPPPGQGLLTGTDTQYF.

CDR3 region: CASSPPRPGNTEAFF. The CDR3 DNA is TGTGCCAGCTCACCACCGAGGCCGGGGAACACTGAAGCTTTCTTT. The chain employs TRBV18 and TRBJ1-1; D unclear. CDR3 size: 15 residues. The germline V and J ends were trimmed by 0 bases and 1 base, with 9 bases remaining between them. In germline, CDR1 is KGHSH, CDR2 LQKENI.